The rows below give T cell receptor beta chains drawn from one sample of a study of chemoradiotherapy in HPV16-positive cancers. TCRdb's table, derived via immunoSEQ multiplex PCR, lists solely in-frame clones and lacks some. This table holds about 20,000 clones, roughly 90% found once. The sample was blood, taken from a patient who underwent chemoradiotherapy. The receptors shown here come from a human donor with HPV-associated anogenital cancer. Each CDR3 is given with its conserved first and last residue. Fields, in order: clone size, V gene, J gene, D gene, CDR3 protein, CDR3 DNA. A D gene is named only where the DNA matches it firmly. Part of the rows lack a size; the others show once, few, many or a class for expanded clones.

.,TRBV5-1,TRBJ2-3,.,CASSHGLMITDTQYF,TGCGCCAGCAGCCATGGACTGATGATCACAGATACGCAGTATTTT
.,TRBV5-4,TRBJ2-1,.,CASSLARVENEQFF,TGTGCCAGCAGCTTGGCCAGGGTGGAAAATGAGCAGTTCTTC
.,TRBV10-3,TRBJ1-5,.,CAISEPGQNQPQHF,TGTGCCATCAGTGAGCCAGGCCAAAATCAGCCCCAGCATTTT
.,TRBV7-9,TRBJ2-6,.,CASSHEGLSGANVLTF,TGTGCCAGCAGCCACGAGGGGTTATCTGGGGCCAACGTCCTGACTTTC
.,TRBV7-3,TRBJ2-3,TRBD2,CASSPGSGTSTDTQYF,TGTGCCAGCAGCCCCGGGAGCGGGACTAGCACAGATACGCAGTATTTT
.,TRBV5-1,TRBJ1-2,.,CASSSGPGEGNYGYTF,TGCGCCAGCAGCTCGGGCCCAGGGGAGGGTAACTATGGCTACACCTTC
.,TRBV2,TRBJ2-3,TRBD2,CASSEQGGGAADTQYF,TGTGCCAGCAGTGAACAGGGCGGGGGGGCCGCGGATACGCAGTATTTT
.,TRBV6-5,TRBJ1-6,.,CASSYDHRVDSPLHF,TGTGCCAGCAGTTACGATCACAGGGTCGACTCACCCCTCCACTTT
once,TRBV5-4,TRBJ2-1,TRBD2,CASRTGTSGAYSYNEQFF,TGTGCCAGCAGAACCGGGACTAGCGGGGCCTACTCCTACAATGAGCAGTTCTTC
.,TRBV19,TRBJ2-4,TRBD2,CASSPFSGGLAKNIQYF,TGTGCCAGTAGTCCATTTAGCGGGGGACTAGCCAAAAACATTCAGTACTTC
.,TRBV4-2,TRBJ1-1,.,CASSAHRNGIDGTEAFF,TGTGCCAGCAGCGCCCACAGGAATGGCATTGACGGCACTGAAGCTTTCTTT
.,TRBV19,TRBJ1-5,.,CASIGRGLDQPQHF,TGTGCCAGTATCGGCAGGGGATTAGATCAGCCCCAGCATTTT
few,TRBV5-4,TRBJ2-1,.,CASSFMGNEQFF,TGTGCCAGCAGCTTTATGGGCAATGAGCAGTTCTTC
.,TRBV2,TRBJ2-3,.,CAGHTSTDTQYF,TGTGCCGGGCATACTAGCACAGATACGCAGTATTTT
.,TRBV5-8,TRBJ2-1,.,CASSLGQQVYNEQFF,TGTGCCAGCAGCTTGGGGCAGCAAGTCTACAATGAGCAGTTCTTC
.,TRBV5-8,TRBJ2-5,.,CASSLRGAETQYF,TGTGCCAGCAGCTTGAGGGGGGCGGAGACCCAGTACTTC
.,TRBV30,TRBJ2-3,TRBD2,CAWSGLAGPATGTDTQYF,TGTGCCTGGAGTGGACTAGCGGGGCCCGCGACCGGCACAGATACGCAGTATTTT
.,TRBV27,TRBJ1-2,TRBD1,CASSYRTGGTYGYTF,TGTGCCAGCAGTTATAGGACAGGGGGTACCTATGGCTACACCTTC
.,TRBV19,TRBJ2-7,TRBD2,CASKDSGGTILGEQYF,TGTGCCAGTAAAGATAGCGGGGGTACGATCCTGGGCGAGCAGTACTTC
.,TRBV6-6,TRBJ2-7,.,CASSIPGLVAYEQYF,TGTGCCAGCAGTATACCGGGGCTAGTAGCCTACGAGCAGTACTTC
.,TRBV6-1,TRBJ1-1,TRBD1,CASSEYWDRGNTEAFF,TGTGCCAGCAGTGAATATTGGGACAGGGGGAACACTGAAGCTTTCTTT
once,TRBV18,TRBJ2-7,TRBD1,CASSPADRRLYEQYF,TGTGCCAGCTCACCCGCGGACAGGAGACTCTACGAGCAGTACTTC